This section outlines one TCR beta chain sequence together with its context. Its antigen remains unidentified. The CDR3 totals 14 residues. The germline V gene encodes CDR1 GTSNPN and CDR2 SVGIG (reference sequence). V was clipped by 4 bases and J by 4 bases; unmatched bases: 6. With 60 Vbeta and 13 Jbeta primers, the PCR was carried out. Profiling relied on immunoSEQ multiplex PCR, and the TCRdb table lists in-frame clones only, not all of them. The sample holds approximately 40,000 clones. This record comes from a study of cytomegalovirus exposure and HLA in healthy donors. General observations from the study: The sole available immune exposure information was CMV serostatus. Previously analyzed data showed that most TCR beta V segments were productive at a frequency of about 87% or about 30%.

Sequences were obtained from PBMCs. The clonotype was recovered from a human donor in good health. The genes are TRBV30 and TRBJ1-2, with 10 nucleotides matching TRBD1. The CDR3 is CAWTGTGVTYGYTF. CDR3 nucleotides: TGTGCCTGGACCGGGACAGGGGTTACCTATGGCTACACCTTC.